This TCR beta chain originates from a study of shared clonotypes between healthy human individuals. The wider study: Per donor, CD8 memory used one plate, CD8 naive used two, CD4 memory used three and CD4 naive used three. Study results and caveats: Clonotypes which were not shared had lower generation probabilities than clonotypes that all four donors shared. Clonotype sharing among the donors was expected to vary with sequencing depth.

Several immunoSEQ plates received, in even portions, the genomic DNA of each subset. The method was immunoSEQ multiplex PCR; TCRdb's version includes in-frame clones alone and lacks a portion of them. Of nearly 1,000,000 clones listed, about three quarters are singletons. This clone was observed a few times. The antigen remains unidentified. CDR1 and CDR2 (germline): SGDLS, YYNGEE. The CDR3 is 14 amino acids. Trimming pared 5 bases from V and 1 base from J, leaving 12 bases between. The chain links TRBV9 to TRBJ1-1, with D possibly being TRBD1 (5 bases). The TCR originated in a man aged 18-30 years in good health. Material for sequencing was memory CD4+ T cells sorted from blood. Subset here: CD45RA-negative fraction. In DNA form, the CDR3 reads TGTGCCAGCAGGAGGGACGTGTCGAACACTGAAGCTTTCTTT. Protein product: CASRRDVSNTEAFF.